What follows are 21 T cell receptor beta chains derived from one specimen sequenced in a study of T cells in localized non-small cell lung cancer. Only in-frame clones appear in the TCRdb table, and some are missing; sequencing was by immunoSEQ multiplex PCR. The table has 45,000 to 55,000 clones, 75% to 90% seen once. Sequenced here: peripheral blood, sampled before any cancer treatment. The receptors come from a male donor at least 60 years old with stage III squamous cell lung carcinoma.

This chain connects TRBV15 to TRBJ1-2; D not resolved. V lost 4 bases to trimming and J lost 6 bases, with 12 bases between them. Germline CDR1 LNHNV, CDR2 YYDKDF (reference sequence). The CDR3 is 13 residues long. The CDR3 DNA sequence: TGTGCCACCAGCACAGCTAGGGCTGATGGCTACACCTTC. Translating gives CATSTARADGYTF.

This clone was recorded once. This chain uses TRBV18 with TRBJ2-5, with TRBD1 identical over 10 bases. The CDR3 is 16 residues long. Germline values: CDR1 KGHSH, CDR2 LQKENI. The ends lost 1 base at V and 2 bases at J; junction bases unmatched: 4. As DNA, the CDR3 is TGTGCCAGCTCACCACAGACAGGGGGCTATCAAGAGACCCAGTACTTC. Encoded protein: CASSPQTGGYQETQYF.

The V and J genes are TRBV5-6 and TRBJ2-7; weak D call: TRBD2 (6 bases). Trimming cost V 1 base and J 1 base, with 15 bases left between them. The CDR3 totals 16 residues. The germline V gene has CDR1 SGHDT and CDR2 YYEEEE. The chain's CDR3 is CASSLYERVRSYEQYF. As DNA, the CDR3 is TGTGCCAGCAGCTTGTATGAGCGGGTACGTTCCTACGAGCAGTACTTC.

The rearrangement links TRBV5-1 to TRBJ2-2, with TRBD1 identical over 7 bases. Germline-derived CDR1 and CDR2 are SGHRS and YFSETQ. This CDR3 is built from 16 residues. V dropped 2 bases and J dropped 2; count of bases not matched to a gene: 6. For the CDR3, the DNA is TGCGCCAGCAGCTTCCGGGACAGCACAAACACCGGGGAGCTGTTTTTT. The encoded protein is CASSFRDSTNTGELFF.

The chain recombines TRBV2 with TRBJ1-2; the match to TRBD1 covers 7 bases. The CDR3 extends over 14 amino acids. Unmatched junction bases numbered 4, after V lost 5 bases and J lost 1 base. CDR1 is SNHLY and CDR2 is FYNNEI in the germline V gene. In DNA form, the CDR3 reads TGTGCCAGCAGTCCACAGGGGAATAACTATGGCTACACCTTC. This sequence encodes CASSPQGNNYGYTF.

V usage is TRBV4-1 and J usage is TRBJ2-7; D possibly matches TRBD1 or TRBD2 (5 bases each). Germline-derived CDR1 and CDR2 are MGHRA and YSYEKL. The V end lost 1 base, the J end lost 0 bases, and 7 bases lay between the germline ends. The CDR3 contains 14 residues. CDR3 region: CASSQVGTSYEQYF. CDR3 nucleotide sequence: TGCGCCAGCAGCCAAGTAGGGACCTCCTACGAGCAGTACTTC.

This clone showed up just once. This chain links TRBV18 with TRBJ1-4, with D tentatively TRBD1 (5 bases). This CDR3 has 15 amino acids. Germline V gene data show CDR1 as KGHSH and CDR2 as LQKENI. The germline V and J ends were trimmed by 3 bases and 6 bases, with 14 bases remaining between them. The CDR3 DNA follows: TGTGCCAGCTCACCGGGGGTGGCAGAGTATGAAAAACTGTTTTTT. This translates into CASSPGVAEYEKLFF.

This chain uses TRBV5-4 with TRBJ2-7, with D perhaps matching TRBD1 or TRBD2 (5 bases each). Germline V lookup: CDR1 SGHNT, CDR2 YYREEE (reference sequence). The CDR3 consists of 14 residues. V was pared by 7 bases and J by 2 bases, with 16 bases between. The CDR3 region has the DNA TGTGCCAGCGGAACTGACGGGACGGCCTACGAGCAGTACTTC. Amino acids: CASGTDGTAYEQYF.

The genes are TRBV7-3 and TRBJ1-5, with D perhaps TRBD1 (6 bases). The V gene lost 4 bases and the J gene lost 2 bases, with 27 bases spanning the gap. Germline CDR1 reads SGHTA; CDR2 reads FQGTGA. The CDR3 contains 20 residues. CDR3 in DNA: TGTGCCAGCAGCTCCATAGGGCACAGGGAAGGGCTTGTGGGCAATCAGCCCCAGCATTTT. It codes for CASSSIGHREGLVGNQPQHF.

This clone was detected only a few times. V gene TRBV5-1 combines with J gene TRBJ1-1, with D hard to call. The CDR3 sequence is 14 residues long. Trimming cost V 6 bases and J 1 base, with 13 bases left between them. The germline V gene encodes CDR1 SGHRS and CDR2 YFSETQ. In DNA form, the CDR3 reads TGCGCCAGCAAGGAGGGTGCGGGGAACACTGAAGCTTTCTTT. This translates into CASKEGAGNTEAFF.

This chain links TRBV28 with TRBJ1-4; TRBD1 is a possible D gene (5 bases). The germline V and J ends were trimmed by 2 bases and 3 bases, with 13 bases remaining between them. The CDR3 spans 16 residues. Germline loops: CDR1 MDHEN, CDR2 SYDVKM. The CDR3 DNA reads as TGTGCCAGCAGTTTAGTCGGCAGGGTTTCTAATGAAAAACTGTTTTTT. It encodes CASSLVGRVSNEKLFF.

V and J are TRBV7-2 and TRBJ2-7; no reliable D call. Germline assignment: CDR1 SGHTA and CDR2 FQGNSA. Trimming cost V 5 bases and J 4 bases, with 9 bases left between them. The CDR3 sequence is 12 residues long. DNA for the CDR3: TGTGCCAGCAGCCTAACTTTTTACGAGCAGTACTTC. Encoded protein: CASSLTFYEQYF. The full variable domain, its missing parts supplied by reference TRBV7-2 and TRBJ2-7, is GAGVSQSPSNKVTEKGKDVELRCDPISGHTALYWYRQSLGQGLEFLIYFQGNSAPDKSGLPSDRFSAERTGGSVSTLTIQRTQQEDSAVYLCASSLTFYEQYFGPGTRLTVT.

The V and J genes are TRBV6-5 and TRBJ1-5, with D unresolved. The germline gives CDR1 MNHEY, CDR2 SVGAGI. This CDR3 is built from 13 residues. Trimming left V 2 bases short and J 5 bases short, with 7 bases between. CDR3 in amino acids: CASSYAYDQPQHF. CDR3 DNA: TGTGCCAGCAGTTACGCCTATGATCAGCCCCAGCATTTT.

The rearrangement uses TRBV2 and TRBJ2-5, with TRBD1 matching 9 bases. J was trimmed by 4 bases and V by 4 bases; bases with no gene match: 4. This CDR3 spans 14 amino acids. Per germline, CDR1 SNHLY and CDR2 FYNNEI. The CDR3 bases are TGTGCCAGCAGTGGACAGGGGGAGCGAGAGACCCAGTACTTC. Protein: CASSGQGERETQYF.

The chain recombines TRBV6-4 with TRBJ2-4; D not certain. The length of the CDR3 is 18 residues. The germline CDR1 and CDR2 sequences are MRHNA and SNTAGT. Trimming pared 1 base from V and 0 bases from J, leaving 16 bases between. The CDR3 nucleotides are TGTGCCAGCAGTGACTTACTTTTGCCAAAACTAGCCAAAAACATTCAGTACTTC. It specifies CASSDLLLPKLAKNIQYF.

The genes are TRBV7-6 and TRBJ2-5, with TRBD1 identical over 7 bases. The V and J ends lost 4 bases and 2 bases, in that order; junction bases with no gene match: 7. This CDR3 is built from 15 residues. Germline lookup yields CDR1 SGHVS and CDR2 FNYEAQ. Written as DNA, the CDR3 is TGTGCCAGCAGCTACACTTTGGGACAGCAAGAGACCCAGTACTTC. This codes for CASSYTLGQQETQYF.

This clone has a single count. The genes are TRBV5-4 and TRBJ1-2; TRBD1 matches 7 bases. The CDR3 has 14 amino acids. The germline V gene encodes CDR1 SGHNT and CDR2 YYREEE (reference sequence). V was clipped by 3 bases and J by 2 bases; unmatched bases: 4. This CDR3 reads CASSWNRGNYGYTF. The CDR3 DNA reads as TGTGCCAGCAGCTGGAACAGGGGAAACTATGGCTACACCTTC.

The V gene is TRBV4-2, the J gene TRBJ2-1; 9 positions agree with TRBD1. This CDR3 spans 15 amino acids. Per the germline V gene, CDR1 is LGHNA and CDR2 is YNFKEQ. V lost 4 bases, J lost 4 bases, and 5 bases stayed unmatched. In nucleotides, the CDR3 is TGTGCCAGCAGCCCCGGGACAGGGCAGTACAATGAGCAGTTCTTC. Translation gives CASSPGTGQYNEQFF.

V usage is TRBV5-4 and J usage is TRBJ2-1; 8 positions agree with TRBD2. The CDR3 extends over 15 amino acids. The germline V gene encodes CDR1 SGHNT and CDR2 YYREEE (reference sequence). V lost 4 bases and J lost 8; bases outside the gene matches: 11. The CDR3 spells CASSLNSGLVDEQFF. For the CDR3, the DNA is TGTGCCAGCAGCCTTAATTCGGGACTAGTGGATGAGCAGTTCTTC. The variable domain in full, with the rest retrieved from reference TRBV5-4 and TRBJ2-1, is ETGVTQSPTHLIKTRGQQVTLRCSSQSGHNTVSWYQQALGQGPQFIFQYYREEENGRGNFPPRFSGLQFPNYSSELNVNALELDDSALYLCASSLNSGLVDEQFFGPGTRLTVL.

The chain is built from TRBV5-4 and TRBJ2-5; D uncertain. This CDR3 is built from 15 residues. The germline gives CDR1 SGHNT, CDR2 YYREEE (reference sequence). V shed 1 base and J shed 5 bases, with 15 bases lying between them. In DNA form, the CDR3 reads TGTGCCAGCAGCTTGAGACCTGGAAGGTTGGAGACCCAGTACTTC. Residues: CASSLRPGRLETQYF. Based on the CDR3 plus reference TRBV5-4 and TRBJ2-5, the full variable domain is ETGVTQSPTHLIKTRGQQVTLRCSSQSGHNTVSWYQQALGQGPQFIFQYYREEENGRGNFPPRFSGLQFPNYSSELNVNALELDDSALYLCASSLRPGRLETQYFGPGTRLLVL.

The chain joins TRBV27 to TRBJ1-1; 8 nucleotides match TRBD1. Germline V lookup: CDR1 MNHEY, CDR2 SMNVEV (reference sequence). CDR3 length: 13 residues. The junction had 7 bases not matched to a gene; V was cut back by 3 bases and J by 10 bases. The CDR3 is CASSFSRGQVAFF. In nucleotides, the CDR3 is TGTGCCAGCAGTTTCAGCAGGGGGCAGGTAGCTTTCTTT.